This TCR beta chain originates from a study of CD8 T cells in Susac syndrome. Whole-study results and caveats: It was acknowledged in the study that its TCR sequencing and HLA analysis involved a relatively small number of individuals.

In blood CD8+ and CD4+ T cells, TCR beta underwent sequencing. Through negative isolation, CD4+ and CD8+ T cells were obtained, while TEMRA cells were enriched using FACS. After extraction with the RNeasy kit, about 0.5 to 1 ug of the RNA was reverse transcribed using random hexamers. Multiplex immunoSEQ PCR targeted 54 Vbeta and 13 Jbeta TCR beta segments. TCRdb processed the immunoSEQ multiplex PCR reads anew with MiXCR; each CDR3 protein has one entry. Of hundreds of thousands of distinct CDR3 sequences in the sample, roughly 85% were seen once. V was pared by 1 base and J by 10 bases, with 11 bases between. The CDR3 runs 13 residues. Germline V gene lookup returns CDR1 SGHVS and CDR2 FQNEAQ. A note on this clonotype: As yet, its antigen is unknown.

Sequencing used CD8+ T cells from PBMCs. The genes are TRBV7-8 and TRBJ2-1; D call uncertain. The source is a human donor with multiple sclerosis. CDR3 protein: CASSLDRLEEQFF. DNA of the CDR3: TGTGCCAGCAGCTTAGACCGTTTGGAAGAGCAGTTCTTC. The complete variable domain, with remaining parts taken from reference TRBV7-8 and TRBJ2-1, reads GAGVSQSPRYKVAKRGQDVALRCDPISGHVSLFWYQQALGQGPEFLTYFQNEAQLDKSGLPSDRFFAERPEGSVSTLKIQRTQQEDSAVYLCASSLDRLEEQFFGPGTRLTVL.